Listed below are T cell receptor beta chains from one sample, sequenced in a study of technical replicates of blood from a few donors. Repertoires were generated with immunoSEQ multiplex PCR, while TCRdb's copy carries only in-frame clones and drops some. Found here are 50,000 to 65,000 clones, 80% to 95% of them singletons; the top ten hold 4.3%. The sample comprised PBMCs. These receptors all come from a human donor in good health. Some clones in this sample may be carry-over from other donors' samples. CDR3s include the opening cysteine and the closing phenylalanine or tryptophan. D genes are given only for firm matches. For some rows the clone size is stated as once, few or many, or as a class when expanded; others skip it.

.,TRBV6-4,TRBJ1-1,TRBD1,CASSPQGAGHTEAFF,TGTGCCAGCAGCCCACAGGGGGCCGGGCACACTGAAGCTTTCTTT
.,TRBV7-3,TRBJ1-1,TRBD1,CASSRTGTGSPMNTEAFF,TGTGCCAGCAGCCGAACAGGGACAGGAAGCCCCATGAACACTGAAGCTTTCTTT
.,TRBV14,TRBJ2-7,.,CASRLQAGRQYF,TGTGCCAGCAGGTTACAGGCGGGACGGCAGTACTTC
.,TRBV18,TRBJ1-3,.,CASSPIQDTIYF,TGTGCCAGCTCACCAATTCAGGACACCATATATTTT
.,TRBV7-9,TRBJ2-2,.,CASSSQGTTTGELFF,TGTGCCAGCAGCTCCCAGGGGACTACCACCGGGGAGCTGTTTTTT
once,TRBV4-1,TRBJ1-5,TRBD1,CASSQEGGRIGNQPQHF,TGCGCCAGCAGCCAAGAAGGGGGCAGGATTGGCAATCAGCCCCAGCATTTT
.,TRBV11-1,TRBJ1-1,.,CASSPDGGGLVRTEAFF,TGTGCCAGCAGCCCAGACGGGGGGGGGCTGGTGAGGACTGAAGCTTTCTTT
.,TRBV4-3,TRBJ2-7,.,CASSQDRRNEQYF,TGCGCCAGCAGCCAAGATAGGAGGAACGAGCAGTACTTC
.,TRBV7-9,TRBJ2-1,TRBD1,CASSLQGPSNEQFF,TGTGCCAGCAGTTTACAGGGGCCAAGCAATGAGCAGTTCTTC
.,TRBV6-4,TRBJ2-3,TRBD2,CASSEGTSGFTDTQYF,TGTGCCAGCAGTGAGGGGACTAGCGGTTTCACAGATACGCAGTATTTT
.,TRBV14,TRBJ1-2,.,CASSQDNRVRGGYTF,TGTGCCAGCAGCCAAGACAACAGGGTGAGGGGAGGCTACACCTTC
.,TRBV7-3,TRBJ2-2,TRBD1,CASSQGTATNTGELFF,TGTGCCAGCAGCCAAGGGACAGCTACGAACACCGGGGAGCTGTTTTTT
.,TRBV10-3,TRBJ1-3,.,CAASQQGDGTIYF,TGTGCCGCAAGCCAACAGGGCGATGGCACCATATATTTT
.,TRBV7-3,TRBJ2-3,TRBD2,CASSSGLAGADTQYF,TGTGCCAGCAGCTCGGGACTAGCGGGAGCAGATACGCAGTATTTT
.,TRBV10-3,TRBJ2-6,TRBD2,CAISAAGGGANVLTF,TGTGCCATCAGTGCGGCGGGAGGTGGGGCCAACGTCCTGACTTTC
.,TRBV30,TRBJ2-3,TRBD1,CAWSPGTGLLSTDTQYF,TGTGCCTGGAGCCCCGGGACAGGGTTACTTAGCACAGATACGCAGTATTTT
.,TRBV9,TRBJ2-2,.,CASSTGPGSSGELFF,TGTGCCAGCAGCACCGGACCGGGGTCTTCTGGGGAGCTGTTTTTT
.,TRBV2,TRBJ2-7,.,CASSEALQGSDYEQYF,TGTGCCAGCAGTGAAGCCCTACAGGGTTCGGACTACGAGCAGTACTTC
.,TRBV29-1,TRBJ2-7,TRBD2,CSVLSGSSYEQYF,TGCAGCGTCCTTAGCGGGAGCTCCTACGAGCAGTACTTC
.,TRBV5-1,TRBJ2-5,TRBD2,CASSGGDKETQYF,TGCGCCAGCAGCGGGGGGGATAAAGAGACCCAGTACTTC
.,TRBV5-1,TRBJ2-3,TRBD1,CASSSDRATDTQYF,TGCGCCAGCAGCTCGGACAGGGCAACAGATACGCAGTATTTT
.,TRBV18,TRBJ2-7,.,CASSPGGEQYF,TGTGCCAGCTCACCGGGGGGCGAGCAGTACTTC
.,TRBV5-1,TRBJ2-5,.,CASSLNPAGQETQYF,TGCGCCAGCAGCTTGAATCCAGCGGGTCAAGAGACCCAGTACTTC
few,TRBV4-1,TRBJ1-5,.,CASSLSQGGRDQPQHF,TGCGCCAGCAGCCTCTCCCAGGGCGGTAGGGATCAGCCCCAGCATTTT
.,TRBV29-1,TRBJ1-5,.,CSAIVTAHGGKPQHF,TGCAGCGCGATTGTCACCGCCCATGGGGGGAAGCCCCAGCATTTT
.,TRBV5-1,TRBJ2-7,.,CASSPGHPYEQYF,TGCGCCAGCAGCCCGGGACACCCCTACGAGCAGTACTTC
once,TRBV5-4,TRBJ2-7,TRBD1,CASSHDRGGEQYF,TGTGCCAGCAGCCACGACAGGGGGGGCGAGCAGTACTTC
.,TRBV4-1,TRBJ2-6,TRBD2,CASSQLTGLADSGANVLTF,TGCGCCAGCAGCCAACTCACGGGACTAGCGGACTCTGGGGCCAACGTCCTGACTTTC
once,TRBV7-9,TRBJ1-6,.,CASSFGTLGSPLHF,TGTGCCAGCAGCTTCGGTACCCTCGGGTCACCCCTCCACTTT
.,TRBV7-7,TRBJ2-3,.,CASSPGELGTDTQYF,TGTGCCAGCAGCCCCGGTGAATTAGGCACAGATACGCAGTATTTT
.,TRBV14,TRBJ1-3,.,CASSRGHAGNTIYF,TGTGCCAGCAGCCGAGGGCATGCCGGAAACACCATATATTTT
.,TRBV18,TRBJ2-7,TRBD2,CASSPTSGGTYEQYF,TGTGCCAGCTCACCAACTAGCGGGGGGACCTACGAGCAGTACTTC
few,TRBV7-9,TRBJ2-4,TRBD1,CASSQGDINIQYF,TGTGCCAGCAGCCAGGGGGACATAAACATTCAGTACTTC